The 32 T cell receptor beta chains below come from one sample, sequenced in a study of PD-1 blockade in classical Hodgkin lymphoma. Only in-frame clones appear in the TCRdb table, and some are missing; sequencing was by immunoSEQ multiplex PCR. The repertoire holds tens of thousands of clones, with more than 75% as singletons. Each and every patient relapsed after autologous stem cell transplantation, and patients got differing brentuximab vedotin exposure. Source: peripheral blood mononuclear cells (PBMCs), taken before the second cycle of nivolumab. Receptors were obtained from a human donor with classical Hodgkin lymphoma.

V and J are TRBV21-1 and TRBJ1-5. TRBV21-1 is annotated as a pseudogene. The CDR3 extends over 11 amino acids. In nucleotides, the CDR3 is TGTGCTAAGCAGCAAAGTAAGCCCCAGCATTTT. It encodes CAKQQSKPQHF.

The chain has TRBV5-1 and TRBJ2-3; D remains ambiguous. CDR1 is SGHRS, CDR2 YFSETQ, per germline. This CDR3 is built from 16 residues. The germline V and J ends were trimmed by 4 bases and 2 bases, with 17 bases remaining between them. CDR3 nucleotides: TGCGCCAGCAGCCCCGACGGCCCTCAGAACACAGATACGCAGTATTTT. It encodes CASSPDGPQNTDTQYF.

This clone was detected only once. In DNA, the CDR3 is TGCGCCAGCGGTTCGTATGAAGGGGCACTCTACAATGAGCAGTTCTTC. This gives the protein CASGSYEGALYNEQFF. V and J are TRBV5-1 and TRBJ2-1, with D possibly TRBD1 on 5 matching bases. The CDR3 has 16 amino acids. The germline gives CDR1 SGHRS, CDR2 YFSETQ. Between the trimmed V and J ends, which lost 7 bases and 3 bases, there was a span of 20 bases.

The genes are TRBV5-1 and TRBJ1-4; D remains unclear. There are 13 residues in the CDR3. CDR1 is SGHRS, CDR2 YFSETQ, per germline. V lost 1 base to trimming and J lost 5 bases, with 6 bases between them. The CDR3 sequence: CASSLSGNEKLFF. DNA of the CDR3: TGCGCCAGCAGCTTGTCGGGCAATGAAAAACTGTTTTTT.

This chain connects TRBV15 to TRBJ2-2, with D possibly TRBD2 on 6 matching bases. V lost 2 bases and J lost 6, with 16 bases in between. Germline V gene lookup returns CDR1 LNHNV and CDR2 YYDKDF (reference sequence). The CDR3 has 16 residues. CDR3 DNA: TGTGCCACCAGCAGACTCACTAGCTCTCGCGCCGGGGAGCTGTTTTTT. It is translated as CATSRLTSSRAGELFF.

CDR3 DNA: TGTGCCAGCTCACGGGGGGCAGGGGCGTACGAGCAGTACTTC. This sequence encodes CASSRGAGAYEQYF. This chain connects TRBV18 to TRBJ2-7; either TRBD1 or TRBD2 may supply D (6 bases each). Trimming left V 4 bases short and J 4 bases short, with 14 bases between. This CDR3 has 14 amino acids. The germline V gene encodes CDR1 KGHSH and CDR2 LQKENI. Based on the CDR3 plus reference TRBV18 and TRBJ2-7, the full variable domain is NAGVMQNPRHLVRRRGQEARLRCSPMKGHSHVYWYRQLPEEGLKFMVYLQKENIIDESGMPKERFSAEFPKEGPSILRIQQVVRGDSAAYFCASSRGAGAYEQYFGPGTRLTVT.

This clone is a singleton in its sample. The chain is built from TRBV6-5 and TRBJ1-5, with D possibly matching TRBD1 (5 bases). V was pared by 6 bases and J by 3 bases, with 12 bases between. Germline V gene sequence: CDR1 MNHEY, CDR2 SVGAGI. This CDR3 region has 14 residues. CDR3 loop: CASSQGEINQPQHF. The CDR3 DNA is TGTGCCAGCAGCCAGGGCGAGATCAATCAGCCCCAGCATTTT.

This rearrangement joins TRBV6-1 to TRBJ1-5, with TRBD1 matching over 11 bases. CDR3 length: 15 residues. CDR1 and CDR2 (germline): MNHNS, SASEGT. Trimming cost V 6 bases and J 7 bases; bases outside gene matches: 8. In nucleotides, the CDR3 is TGTGCCAGCAGAGAGGACAGGGGGCGATGGCAGCCCCAGCATTTT. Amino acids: CASREDRGRWQPQHF.

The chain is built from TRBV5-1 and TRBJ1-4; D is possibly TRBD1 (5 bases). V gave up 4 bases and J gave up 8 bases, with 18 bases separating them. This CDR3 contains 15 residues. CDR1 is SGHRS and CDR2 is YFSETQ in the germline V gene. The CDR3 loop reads CASSALGGVGEKLFF. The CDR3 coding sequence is TGCGCCAGCAGCGCGCTGGGAGGGGTCGGAGAAAAACTGTTTTTT.

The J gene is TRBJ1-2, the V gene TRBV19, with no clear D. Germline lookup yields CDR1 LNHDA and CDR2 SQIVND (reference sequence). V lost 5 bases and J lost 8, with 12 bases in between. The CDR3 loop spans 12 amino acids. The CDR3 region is CASSPQREGYTF. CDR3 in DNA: TGTGCCAGTAGTCCCCAGCGGGAGGGCTACACCTTC. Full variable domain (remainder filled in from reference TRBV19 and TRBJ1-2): DGGITQSPKYLFRKEGQNVTLSCEQNLNHDAMYWYRQDPGQGLRLIYYSQIVNDFQKGDIAEGYSVSREKKESFPLTVTSAQKNPTAFYLCASSPQREGYTFGSGTRLTVV.

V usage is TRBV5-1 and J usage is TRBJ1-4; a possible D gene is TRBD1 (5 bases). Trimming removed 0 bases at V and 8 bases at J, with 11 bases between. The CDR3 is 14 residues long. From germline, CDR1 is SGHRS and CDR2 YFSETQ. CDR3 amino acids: CASSLEGAGEKLFF. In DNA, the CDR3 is TGCGCCAGCAGCTTGGAAGGGGCAGGGGAAAAACTGTTTTTT.

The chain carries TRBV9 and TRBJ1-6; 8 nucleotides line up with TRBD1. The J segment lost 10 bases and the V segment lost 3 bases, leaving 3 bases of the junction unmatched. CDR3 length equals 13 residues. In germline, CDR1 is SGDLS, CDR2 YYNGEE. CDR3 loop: CASSGGTGSPLHF. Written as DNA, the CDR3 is TGTGCCAGCAGCGGCGGGACAGGATCACCCCTCCACTTT. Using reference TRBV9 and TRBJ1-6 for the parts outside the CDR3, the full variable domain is DSGVTQTPKHLITATGQRVTLRCSPRSGDLSVYWYQQSLDQGLQFLIQYYNGEERAKGNILERFSAQQFPDLHSELNLSSLELGDSALYFCASSGGTGSPLHFGNGTRLTVT.

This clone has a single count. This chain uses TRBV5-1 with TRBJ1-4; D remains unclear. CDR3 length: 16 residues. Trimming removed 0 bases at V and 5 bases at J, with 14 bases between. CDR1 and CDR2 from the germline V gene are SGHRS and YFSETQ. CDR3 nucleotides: TGCGCCAGCAGCTTGGACCCCTCCAGCGGGAATGAAAAACTGTTTTTT. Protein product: CASSLDPSSGNEKLFF.

The DNA for the CDR3 is TGTGCCAGCAGTTTCGACAGGGGAGCTCATCAGCCCCAGCATTTT. Amino acid sequence: CASSFDRGAHQPQHF. V and J are TRBV28 and TRBJ1-5; 8 bases fit TRBD1. J was trimmed by 5 bases and V by 3 bases; bases with no gene match: 6. The CDR3 is 15 residues long. Germline V gene sequence: CDR1 MDHEN, CDR2 SYDVKM.

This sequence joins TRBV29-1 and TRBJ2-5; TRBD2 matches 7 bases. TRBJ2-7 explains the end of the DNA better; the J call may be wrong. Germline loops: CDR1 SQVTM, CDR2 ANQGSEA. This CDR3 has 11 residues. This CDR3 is CSVGGAYEQYF. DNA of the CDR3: TGCAGCGTGGGGGGGGCCTACGAGCAGTACTTC.

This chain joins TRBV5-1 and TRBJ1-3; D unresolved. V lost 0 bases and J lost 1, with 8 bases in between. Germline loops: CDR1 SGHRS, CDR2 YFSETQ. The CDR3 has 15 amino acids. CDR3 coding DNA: TGCGCCAGCAGCTTGGAAGTCTCTTCTGGAAACACCATATATTTT. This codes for CASSLEVSSGNTIYF.

Here the CDR3 reads CASSPPVDSYEQYF. Written as DNA, the CDR3 is TGTGCCAGCTCACCACCGGTCGATTCCTACGAGCAGTACTTC. The chain uses TRBV18 and TRBJ2-7, with unresolved D. Germline CDR1 KGHSH, CDR2 LQKENI. V was clipped by 0 bases and J by 1 base, with 7 bases between them. CDR3 length equals 14 residues.

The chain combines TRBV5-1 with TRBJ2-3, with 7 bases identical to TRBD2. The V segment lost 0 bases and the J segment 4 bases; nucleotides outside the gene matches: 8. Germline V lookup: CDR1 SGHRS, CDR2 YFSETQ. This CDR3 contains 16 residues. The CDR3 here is CASSLEGRAGPDTQYF. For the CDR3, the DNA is TGCGCCAGCAGCTTGGAGGGGCGAGCGGGGCCAGATACGCAGTATTTT.

In DNA, the CDR3 is TGTGCCTGGGATGACGGGGGAGTCAATCAGCCCCAGCATTTT. The encoded protein is CAWDDGGVNQPQHF. The chain carries TRBV30 and TRBJ1-5; tentative D call: TRBD1 (5 bases). Germline V gene sequence: CDR1 GTSNPN, CDR2 SVGIG (reference sequence). This CDR3 spans 14 amino acids. V lost 5 bases, J lost 3 bases, and 14 bases lay in between.

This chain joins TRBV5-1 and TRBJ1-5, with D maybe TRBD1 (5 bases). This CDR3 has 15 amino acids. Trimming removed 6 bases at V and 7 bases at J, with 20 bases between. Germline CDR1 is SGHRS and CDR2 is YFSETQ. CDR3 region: CASTPVSGGIQPQHF. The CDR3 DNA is TGCGCCAGCACCCCGGTAAGCGGGGGAATACAGCCCCAGCATTTT.

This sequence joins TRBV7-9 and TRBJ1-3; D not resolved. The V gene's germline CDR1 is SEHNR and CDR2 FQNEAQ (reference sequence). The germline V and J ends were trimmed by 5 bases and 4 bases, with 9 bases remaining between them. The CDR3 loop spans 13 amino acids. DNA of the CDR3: TGTGCCAGCAGCCACGAAGGGGGAAACACCATATATTTT. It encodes CASSHEGGNTIYF.

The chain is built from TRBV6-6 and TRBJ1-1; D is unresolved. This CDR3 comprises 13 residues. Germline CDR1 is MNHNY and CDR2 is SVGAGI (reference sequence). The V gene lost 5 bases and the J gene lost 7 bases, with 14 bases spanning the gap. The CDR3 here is CASSGPLEDEAFF. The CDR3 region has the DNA TGTGCCAGCAGTGGACCACTTGAAGATGAAGCTTTCTTT.

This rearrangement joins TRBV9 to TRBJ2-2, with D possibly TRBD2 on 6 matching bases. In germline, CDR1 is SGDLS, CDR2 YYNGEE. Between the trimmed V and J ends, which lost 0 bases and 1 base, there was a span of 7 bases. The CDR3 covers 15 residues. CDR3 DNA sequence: TGTGCCAGCAGCGTAGGGGGAGGGAACACCGGGGAGCTGTTTTTT. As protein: CASSVGGGNTGELFF.

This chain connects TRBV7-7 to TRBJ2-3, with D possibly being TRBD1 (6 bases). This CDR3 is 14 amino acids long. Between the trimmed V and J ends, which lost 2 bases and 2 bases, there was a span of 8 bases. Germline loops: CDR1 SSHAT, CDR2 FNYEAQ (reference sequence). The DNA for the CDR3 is TGTGCCAGCAGCTTACAGGGGAACACAGATACGCAGTATTTT. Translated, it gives CASSLQGNTDTQYF.

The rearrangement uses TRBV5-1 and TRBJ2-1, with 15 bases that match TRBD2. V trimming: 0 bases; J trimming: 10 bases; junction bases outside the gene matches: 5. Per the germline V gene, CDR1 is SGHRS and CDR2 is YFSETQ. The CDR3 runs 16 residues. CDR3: CASSLGGLAGGREQFF. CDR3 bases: TGCGCCAGCAGCTTGGGTGGACTAGCGGGGGGGCGAGAGCAGTTCTTC.

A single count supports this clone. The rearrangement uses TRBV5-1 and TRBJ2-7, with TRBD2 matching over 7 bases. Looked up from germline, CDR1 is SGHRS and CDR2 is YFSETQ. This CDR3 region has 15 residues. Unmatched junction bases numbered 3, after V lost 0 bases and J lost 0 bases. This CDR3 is CASSLVAGNSYEQYF. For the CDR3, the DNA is TGCGCCAGCAGCTTGGTAGCGGGCAACTCCTACGAGCAGTACTTC.

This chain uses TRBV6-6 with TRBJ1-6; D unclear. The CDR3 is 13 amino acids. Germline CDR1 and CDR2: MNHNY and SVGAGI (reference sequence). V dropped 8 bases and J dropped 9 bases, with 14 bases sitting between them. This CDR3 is CASWNSLRSPLHF. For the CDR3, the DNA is TGTGCCAGCTGGAATTCCTTACGTTCACCCCTCCACTTT.

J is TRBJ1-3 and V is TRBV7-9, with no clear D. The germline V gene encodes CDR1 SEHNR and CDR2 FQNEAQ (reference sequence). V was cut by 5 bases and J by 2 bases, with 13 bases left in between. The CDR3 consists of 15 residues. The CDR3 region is CASSLLGLAGNTIYF. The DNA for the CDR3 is TGTGCCAGCAGCCTCCTAGGACTAGCTGGAAACACCATATATTTT. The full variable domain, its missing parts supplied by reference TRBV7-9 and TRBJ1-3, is DTGVSQNPRHKITKRGQNVTFRCDPISEHNRLYWYRQTLGQGPEFLTYFQNEAQLEKSRLLSDRFSAERPKGSFSTLEIQRTEQGDSAMYLCASSLLGLAGNTIYFGEGSWLTVV.

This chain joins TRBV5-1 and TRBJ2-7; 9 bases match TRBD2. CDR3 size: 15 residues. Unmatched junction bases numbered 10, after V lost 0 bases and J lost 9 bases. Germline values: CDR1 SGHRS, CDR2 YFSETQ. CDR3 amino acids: CASSLDSSGVLRQYF. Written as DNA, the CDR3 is TGCGCCAGCAGCTTGGATTCTAGCGGGGTTTTACGGCAGTACTTC. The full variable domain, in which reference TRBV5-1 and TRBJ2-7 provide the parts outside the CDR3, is KAGVTQTPRYLIKTRGQQVTLSCSPISGHRSVSWYQQTPGQGLQFLFEYFSETQRNKGNFPGRFSGRQFSNSRSEMNVSTLELGDSALYLCASSLDSSGVLRQYFGPGTRLTVT.

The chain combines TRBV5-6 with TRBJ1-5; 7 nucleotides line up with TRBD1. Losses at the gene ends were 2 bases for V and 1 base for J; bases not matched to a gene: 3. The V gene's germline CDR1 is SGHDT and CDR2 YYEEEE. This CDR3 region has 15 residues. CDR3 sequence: CASSLAGGSNQPQHF. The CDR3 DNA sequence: TGTGCCAGCAGCTTAGCAGGGGGAAGCAATCAGCCCCAGCATTTT.

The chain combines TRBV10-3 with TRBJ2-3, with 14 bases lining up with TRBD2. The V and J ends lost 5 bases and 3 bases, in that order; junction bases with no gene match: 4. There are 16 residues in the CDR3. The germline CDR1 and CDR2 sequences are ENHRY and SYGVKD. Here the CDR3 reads CAISSTSGGDTDTQYF. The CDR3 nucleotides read TGTGCCATCAGTTCGACTAGCGGGGGGGATACAGATACGCAGTATTTT.

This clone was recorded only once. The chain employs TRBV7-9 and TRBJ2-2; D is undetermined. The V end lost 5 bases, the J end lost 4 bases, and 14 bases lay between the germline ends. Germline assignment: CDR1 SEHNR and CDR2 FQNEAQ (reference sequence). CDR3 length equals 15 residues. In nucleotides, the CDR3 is TGTGCCAGCAGCACTGACACCGAGAGCACCGGGGAGCTGTTTTTT. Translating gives CASSTDTESTGELFF.